These T cell receptor beta chains were read from a single sample in a study of shared clonotypes between healthy human individuals. Clones were sequenced by immunoSEQ multiplex PCR, and TCRdb holds only the in-frame ones, with some missing. The table has 550,000 to 650,000 clones, about 96% seen once. Sequencing was carried out using naive CD8+ T cells sorted from blood. These TCRs come from a woman aged 25 to 39 in good health. Each CDR3 is given without its conserved first and last residue. Each record gives: V gene, D gene, CDR3 protein. D genes are given only for firm matches.

TRBV4-1 | TRBD1 | ASSQPGQGRLGPTDTQY
TRBV11-2 | NA | ASSLTGPEAF
TRBV7-9 | NA | ASSLVAGPTLYEQY
TRBV19 | NA | ASSMITANTGELF
TRBV19 | NA | ASSFQGDGTDTQY
TRBV2 | TRBD1 | ASSETGASYNEQF
TRBV7-8 | NA | ASSPRARGKMYEQY
TRBV19 | TRBD2 | ASSIKSGRALGGELF
TRBV7-9 | NA | ASSLSGETQY
TRBV28 | TRBD1 | ASTSWTGDNQPQH
TRBV6-6 | TRBD2 | ASTIGLVDEQF
TRBV7-8 | NA | ASSPRRPEQY
TRBV11-2 | TRBD2 | ASSKGLAGVVSYNEQF
TRBV27 | NA | ASSLSGRGTDTQY
TRBV5-5 | NA | ASSFPLAPSPNSDTQY
TRBV7-8 | NA | ASSLAGSGVGVHEQY
TRBV15 | NA | ATSGWTASSYNEQF
TRBV2 | TRBD1 | ASSDPVRTGGADTQY
TRBV28 | NA | ASSFVGTNEKLF
TRBV9 | NA | ASSVRGGPYEQY
TRBV27 | NA | ASAPGVGEQY
TRBV7-9 | TRBD2 | ASDGTSGTYEQY
TRBV6-5 | NA | ASTHSGTDTQY
TRBV27 | TRBD2 | ASSDQAGGFDTQY
TRBV25-1 | TRBD2 | ASSAGLVEQY
TRBV28 | NA | ASSLGQPQH
TRBV19 | NA | ASSIVVTGELF
TRBV7-9 | NA | ASSRSYTDTQY
TRBV6-5 | NA | ASSPGTNQETQY
TRBV29-1 | TRBD1 | SVESGTGFGYT
TRBV7-9 | NA | ASSGLSYEQY
TRBV27 | TRBD2 | ASRGLAGSTGELF
TRBV2 | TRBD2 | ASSVGSGRADEQF
TRBV5-6 | NA | ASSLLLGYEQY
TRBV11-2 | NA | ASSLGRTGTYEQY